The T cell receptor beta chain described here comes from a study of cytomegalovirus exposure and HLA in healthy donors. The CDR3 runs 13 residues. Germline assignment: CDR1 KGHSH and CDR2 LQKENI. The ends were cut back, 5 bases at V and 9 bases at J, with 11 bases in the middle. PCR was performed using 60 Vbeta and 13 Jbeta primers. The table came from immunoSEQ multiplex PCR; TCRdb's copy has only in-frame clones and leaves some out. The sample consists of fewer than 200,000 clones, around 83% of them appearing once. The rearrangement joins TRBV18 to TRBJ1-6, with D hard to call. Sequencing was done on a sample of PBMCs. The sequence came from a man aged 45-60 years in good health and CMV-seronegative. The CDR3 protein is CASSSGSTSPLHF. For the CDR3, the DNA is TGTGCCAGCTCATCCGGGTCCACTTCACCCCTCCACTTT. Full variable domain (remainder filled in from reference TRBV18 and TRBJ1-6): NAGVMQNPRHLVRRRGQEARLRCSPMKGHSHVYWYRQLPEEGLKFMVYLQKENIIDESGMPKERFSAEFPKEGPSILRIQQVVRGDSAAYFCASSSGSTSPLHFGNGTRLTVT.